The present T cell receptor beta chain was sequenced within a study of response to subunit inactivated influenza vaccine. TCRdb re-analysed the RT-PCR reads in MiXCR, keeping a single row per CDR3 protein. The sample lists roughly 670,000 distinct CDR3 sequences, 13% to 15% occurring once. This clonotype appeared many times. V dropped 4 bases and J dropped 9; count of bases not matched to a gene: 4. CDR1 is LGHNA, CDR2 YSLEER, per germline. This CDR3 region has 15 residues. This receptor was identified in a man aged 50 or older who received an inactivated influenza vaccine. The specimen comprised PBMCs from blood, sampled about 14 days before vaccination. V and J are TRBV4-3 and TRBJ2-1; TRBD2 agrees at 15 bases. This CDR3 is CASSPGTSGRTEQFF. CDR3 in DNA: TGCGCCAGCAGCCCCGGGACTAGCGGGAGGACTGAGCAGTTCTTC.